The 18 T cell receptor beta chains presented below share a single source sample, sequenced in a study of T cells in Graves' hyperthyroidism and ophthalmopathy. The CDR3 regions of TCR beta were amplified from RNA transcripts. Researchers ran a first-round RT-PCR on the TCR CDR3 using the HTBI primer set. TCRdb re-derived calls from the multiplex PCR reads in MiXCR, one entry per CDR3 protein. The sample has around 800,000 distinct CDR3 sequences; more than 30% are singletons. The sequenced sample consisted of blood. These TCRs come from a man aged 18 to 29 with Graves' hyperthyroidism.

This clonotype came up a few times. This rearrangement joins TRBV4-1 to TRBJ2-5; D is uncertain. V was clipped by 1 base and J by 5 bases, with 11 bases between them. The germline CDR1 and CDR2 sequences are MGHRA and YSYEKL. This CDR3 contains 14 residues. CDR3 residues: CASSQGSSGETQYF. The CDR3 DNA reads TGCGCCAGCAGCCAAGGGAGCTCCGGGGAGACCCAGTACTTC.

This clonotype was detected a few times. The gene calls are TRBV20-1 and TRBJ2-7; 7 bases align to TRBD2. Trimming took 2 bases from V and 0 from J; bases not matched to a gene: 10. The CDR3 extends over 16 amino acids. Germline V CDR1 and CDR2: DFQATT, SNEGSKA (reference sequence). The CDR3 DNA is TGCAGTGCTAGATCGATGGCGGGAGTAAGCTCCTACGAGCAGTACTTC. This encodes CSARSMAGVSSYEQYF.

This chain connects TRBV6-4 to TRBJ1-5; 8 nucleotides line up with TRBD1. Germline V lookup: CDR1 MRHNA, CDR2 SNTAGT. Losses at the gene ends were 5 bases for V and 9 bases for J; bases not matched to a gene: 6. This CDR3 contains 13 residues. The CDR3 region has the DNA TGTGCCAGCAGTCACGGGACAGGCCGGCCCCAGCATTTT. Translating gives CASSHGTGRPQHF.

A few counts support this clonotype. V gene TRBV6-2 or TRBV6-3 combines with J gene TRBJ1-1; tentative D call: TRBD1 (6 bases). Germline loops: CDR1 MNHEY, CDR2 SVGEGT. The CDR3 is made up of 14 amino acids. V shed 5 bases and J shed 5 bases, with 15 bases lying between them. The CDR3, as DNA: TGTGCCAGCAGTCCGGACAGTCTTCGGACTGAAGCTTTCTTT. Translated, it gives CASSPDSLRTEAFF.

This sequence joins TRBV20-1 and TRBJ2-2, with no clear D. The germline V and J ends were trimmed by 3 bases and 2 bases, with 7 bases remaining between them. This CDR3 comprises 13 residues. Per germline, CDR1 DFQATT and CDR2 SNEGSKA (reference sequence). The chain's CDR3 is CSASGDNTGELFF. DNA of the CDR3: TGCAGTGCTAGCGGAGATAACACCGGGGAGCTGTTTTTT.

This clonotype was counted between two and nine times. The CDR3 nucleotides read TGTGCCAGCAGCGTAGGCGAATACACCGGGGAGCTGTTTTTT. Its protein is CASSVGEYTGELFF. The chain is built from TRBV9 and TRBJ2-2; D ambiguous. Germline CDR1 and CDR2: SGDLS and YYNGEE. The ends were cut back, 0 bases at V and 3 bases at J, with 6 bases in the middle. The length of the CDR3 is 14 residues.

This clonotype was observed once. The chain couples TRBV10-3 to TRBJ1-5, with 11 bases fitting TRBD1. Germline V lookup: CDR1 ENHRY, CDR2 SYGVKD. The CDR3 has 14 residues. Trimming at V came to 2 bases and at J to 7 bases, leaving 1 base not matched to a gene. Here the CDR3 DNA reads TGTGCCATCAGTGAGGGGACAGGGGGACAGCCCCAGCATTTT. Translation: CAISEGTGGQPQHF.

This clonotype was seen at least ten times. This chain links TRBV29-1 with TRBJ2-7, with TRBD1 as a possible D gene (7 bases). The V gene's germline CDR1 is SQVTM and CDR2 ANQGSEA. The germline V and J ends were trimmed by 5 bases and 5 bases, with 16 bases remaining between them. The CDR3 runs 13 residues. The CDR3 nucleotides read TGCAGCGTTCGGAGGGGGCTCAGGAACGAGCAGTACTTC. Amino acids: CSVRRGLRNEQYF.

This clonotype has only a few counts. This chain uses TRBV12-3 or TRBV12-4 with TRBJ2-7; TRBD1 agrees at 8 bases. With V trimmed by 6 bases and J by 2 bases, 9 bases remained unmatched. The CDR3 is 15 amino acids. The CDR3 loop is CASRAKTGVAYEQYF. The CDR3 DNA is TGTGCCAGCAGGGCAAAGACAGGGGTGGCCTACGAGCAGTACTTC.

This clonotype came up a few times. V usage is TRBV12-3 or TRBV12-4 and J usage is TRBJ2-2; maybe TRBD1 (6 bases). The CDR3 extends over 14 amino acids. V lost 4 bases to trimming and J lost 4 bases, with 10 bases between them. The CDR3 reads CASSWVQGTGELFF. CDR3 coding DNA: TGTGCCAGCAGTTGGGTACAGGGCACCGGGGAGCTGTTTTTT.

This clonotype was observed at least ten times. The chain's CDR3 is CASSAGLQETQYF. The CDR3 DNA sequence: TGTGCCAGCAGCGCGGGGCTGCAAGAGACCCAGTACTTC. The chain employs TRBV9 and TRBJ2-5; D possibly matches TRBD1 or TRBD2 (5 bases each). V shed 3 bases and J shed 2 bases, with 8 bases lying between them. The CDR3 has 13 amino acids. The germline V gene has CDR1 SGDLS and CDR2 YYNGEE.

The chain couples TRBV4-1 to TRBJ2-6; TRBD1 is a possible D gene (6 bases). Looked up from germline, CDR1 is MGHRA and CDR2 is YSYEKL. The V end lost 5 bases, the J end lost 0 bases, and 8 bases lay between the germline ends. This CDR3 is built from 15 residues. The CDR3 protein is CASSGGDSGANVLTF. CDR3 sequence (DNA): TGCGCCAGCAGCGGGGGCGACTCTGGGGCCAACGTCCTGACTTTC.

J is TRBJ1-1 and V is TRBV19, with unresolved D. Trimming took 8 bases from V and 2 from J, leaving 12 bases between them. Germline V gene lookup returns CDR1 LNHDA and CDR2 SQIVND (reference sequence). The CDR3 loop spans 13 amino acids. CDR3: CASELHSNTEAFF. CDR3 nucleotide sequence: TGTGCCAGTGAGCTTCACAGCAACACTGAAGCTTTCTTT.

The rearrangement uses TRBV15 and TRBJ2-5, with a possible D match to TRBD1 (5 bases). The length of the CDR3 is 15 residues. V lost 3 bases, J lost 5 bases, and 16 bases lay in between. CDR1 and CDR2 (germline): LNHNV, YYDKDF (reference sequence). The CDR3 region has the DNA TGTGCCACCAGCAGCGAAGGGGCAAACACGGAGACCCAGTACTTC. The encoded protein is CATSSEGANTETQYF.

The chain couples TRBV7-8 to TRBJ1-2; D gene unclear. CDR3 length: 9 residues. CDR1 and CDR2 from the germline V gene are SGHVS and FQNEAQ. Trimming left V 2 bases short and J 10 bases short, with 2 bases between. The CDR3 region is CASSLSYTF. The CDR3 DNA sequence: TGTGCCAGCAGCTTATCCTACACCTTC.

This clonotype was seen more than once but under ten times. J is TRBJ1-5 and V is TRBV5-1; 9 nucleotides align to TRBD1. Germline CDR1 SGHRS, CDR2 YFSETQ. This CDR3 is built from 15 residues. J lost 2 bases, V lost 5 bases, and 5 bases had no gene match. The CDR3 nucleotides are TGCGCCAGCAGGCTTACAGGGGGCGGCAATCAGCCCCAGCATTTT. Its protein product is CASRLTGGGNQPQHF. Together with reference TRBV5-1 and TRBJ1-5, the CDR3 gives the full variable domain: KAGVTQTPRYLIKTRGQQVTLSCSPISGHRSVSWYQQTPGQGLQFLFEYFSETQRNKGNFPGRFSGRQFSNSRSEMNVSTLELGDSALYLCASRLTGGGNQPQHFGDGTRLSIL.

This clonotype was recorded at least ten times. The CDR3 loop reads CASSTTENYGYTF. The CDR3 nucleotides read TGTGCCAGTAGTACTACAGAGAACTATGGCTACACCTTC. The chain employs TRBV19 and TRBJ1-2; D remains ambiguous. V was trimmed by 4 bases and J by 2 bases, leaving 8 bases between them. The V gene's germline CDR1 is LNHDA and CDR2 SQIVND (reference sequence). This CDR3 contains 13 residues.

The V gene is TRBV24-1, the J gene TRBJ1-2; TRBD1 matches at 10 bases. The CDR3 extends over 14 amino acids. The germline gives CDR1 KGHDR, CDR2 SFDVKD. V was pared by 5 bases and J by 5 bases, with 4 bases of the junction left unmatched. The CDR3 DNA reads TGTGCCACCAGTGGGGGACAGGGGCGGTATGGCTACACCTTC. This translates into CATSGGQGRYGYTF.